This T cell receptor beta chain was sequenced in a study of T cell repertoires in cytomegalovirus infection. The wider study: In the study, CMV epitopes included recently identified HLA-C-restricted and well-studied HLA-B-restricted ones. Public TCR beta signatures were indicative of both CMV infection and a matching HLA type.

Broader study findings: Within the response measured ex vivo, HLA-C-restricted CMV-specific TCR beta clonotypes were dominant. The cumulative frequency of public TCR beta families identified carriers of CMV plus the relevant HLA.

There are 15 residues in the CDR3. J gave up 4 bases and V 6 bases, and 5 bases lay outside the gene matches. TCRdb redid the calling of the reads with MiXCR, one entry per CDR3 protein. The sample lists 380,000 or so distinct CDR3 sequences, about 34% seen once, with about 13% in the top ten. Details on this clonotype: Its specificity is not known.

This receptor was taken from a human donor in good health (CMV status not recorded). Some clones in this sample may be carry-over from other donors' samples. V is TRBV12-3 or TRBV12-4 and J is TRBJ2-1, with 11 bases matching TRBD2. The sample was cultured PBMCs, taken from culture after CMV antigen stimulation. CDR3 sequence: CASRATSGTYNEQFF. The CDR3 DNA follows: TGTGCCAGCAGGGCGACTAGCGGGACTTACAATGAGCAGTTCTTC.